Listed below are T cell receptor beta chains from one sample, sequenced in a study of radiotherapy plus CTLA-4 blockade in lung cancer. Repertoires were generated with immunoSEQ multiplex PCR, while TCRdb's copy carries only in-frame clones and drops some. The sample lists 95,000 to 150,000 clones, approximately 90% seen once, with 6.9% in the top ten. Sequencing was performed on peripheral blood, taken from a patient treated with radiotherapy plus ipilimumab. The receptors stem from a human donor with non-small cell lung cancer that progressed on radiotherapy plus ipilimumab. Both conserved end residues are part of each CDR3. The D gene is left open where the match is weak. A row's size may be missing; if present it is once, few, many or a size class.

TRBJ2-1 NA TRBD1 TRBV30 CAGGVQGRYNEQFF TGTGCCGGGGGTGTACAGGGGAGATACAATGAGCAGTTCTTC
TRBJ2-6 NA TRBD1 TRBV19 CASSIRGTGTGANVLTF TGTGCCAGTAGTATAAGGGGGACAGGGACTGGGGCCAACGTCCTGACTTTC
TRBJ1-2 NA NA TRBV5-1 CASSLEGGFPSGYTF TGCGCCAGCAGCTTGGAAGGGGGATTCCCCTCCGGCTACACCTTC
TRBJ1-2 NA NA TRBV7-2 CASSLGGFYGYTF TGTGCCAGCAGCTTAGGTGGATTCTATGGCTACACCTTC
TRBJ2-3 NA NA TRBV2 CASSVQGTDTQYF TGTGCCAGCAGTGTGCAGGGGACAGATACGCAGTATTTT
TRBJ2-5 NA NA TRBV11-2 CASSLPGRRGETQYF TGTGCCAGCAGCTTACCCGGCCGGAGGGGAGAGACCCAGTACTTC
TRBJ2-2 NA TRBD1 TRBV27 CASSSRQGSGELFF TGTGCCAGCAGTTCGAGACAGGGGTCCGGGGAGCTGTTTTTT
TRBJ2-1 NA NA TRBV5-1 CASSRDGNNEQFF TGCGCCAGCAGCCGGGACGGAAACAATGAGCAGTTCTTC
TRBJ2-7 NA NA TRBV18 CASSAGLIHYEQYF TGTGCCAGCTCTGCGGGACTGATCCACTACGAGCAGTACTTC
TRBJ1-4 NA NA TRBV6-1 CASSEEVIRGSNEKLFF TGTGCCAGCAGTGAAGAGGTGATCAGGGGCTCCAATGAAAAACTGTTTTTT
TRBJ1-4 NA NA TRBV6-5 CASSAGTTTNEKLFF TGTGCCAGCAGTGCCGGGACAACAACTAATGAAAAACTGTTTTTT
TRBJ2-1 NA TRBD2 TRBV12-5 CASGIGVRLAGDVGSDEQFF TGTGCTAGTGGGATTGGCGTGAGGCTAGCGGGAGACGTTGGGTCGGATGAGCAGTTCTTC
TRBJ2-7 once NA TRBV7-6 CASSLEPGKNYEQYF TGTGCCAGCAGCTTAGAACCTGGTAAAAACTACGAGCAGTACTTC
TRBJ2-1 NA NA TRBV10-1 CASSGRGSYNEQFF TGCGCCAGCAGTGGACGGGGGTCCTACAATGAGCAGTTCTTC
TRBJ2-3 once TRBD2 TRBV15 CATRGWAGESTDTQYF TGTGCCACCAGAGGATGGGCGGGAGAAAGCACAGATACGCAGTATTTT
TRBJ2-2 NA NA TRBV6-4 CASSVERNTGELFF TGTGCCAGCAGTGTAGAGAGGAACACCGGGGAGCTGTTTTTT
TRBJ2-1 NA TRBD2 TRBV27 CASKGTSGRSTEFF TGTGCCAGCAAGGGGACTAGCGGGAGAAGTACTGAGTTCTTC
TRBJ1-2 NA TRBD1 TRBV6-5 CASSYRTGGNSYTF TGTGCCAGCAGTTATCGGACAGGGGGCAATAGCTACACCTTC
TRBJ1-2 NA NA TRBV5-1 CASSLAGVVGYTF TGCGCCAGCAGCTTGGCAGGGGTTGTCGGCTACACCTTC
TRBJ2-7 NA NA TRBV19 CASSSGLPYEQYF TGTGCCAGTAGTTCGGGCCTCCCCTACGAGCAGTACTTC
TRBJ2-7 NA NA TRBV4-1 CASSQDFPSYEQYF TGCGCCAGCAGCCAAGACTTCCCTTCCTACGAGCAGTACTTC
TRBJ2-1 NA NA TRBV11-1 CASSPTSRGRNEQFF TGTGCCAGCAGCCCGACCAGTCGGGGTCGTAATGAGCAGTTCTTC
TRBJ2-1 NA NA TRBV2 CASSDIEQFF TGTGCCAGCAGTGATATTGAGCAGTTCTTC
TRBJ2-1 NA TRBD1 TRBV29-1 CSVDSGTGGNEQFF TGCAGCGTTGATTCAGGGACAGGGGGCAATGAGCAGTTCTTC
TRBJ1-2 NA NA TRBV30 CAWSPSESYTF TGTGCCTGGAGCCCAAGTGAGTCCTACACCTTC
TRBJ2-7 NA TRBD1 TRBV9 CASSVEAGGPYEQYF TGTGCCAGCAGCGTAGAGGCAGGGGGCCCCTACGAGCAGTACTTC
TRBJ2-1 NA NA TRBV15 CATSRGGYNEQFF TGTGCCACCAGCAGAGGGGGTTACAATGAGCAGTTCTTC
TRBJ2-4 NA TRBD2 TRBV5-1 CASSQPTSGRATENIQYF TGCGCCAGCAGCCAACCGACTAGCGGGAGGGCAACGGAAAACATTCAGTACTTC
TRBJ2-3 NA NA TRBV5-1 CASSLRGSSFITDTQYF TGCGCCAGCAGCTTGAGGGGGTCTAGCTTCATCACAGATACGCAGTATTTT
TRBJ1-2 NA NA TRBV7-2 CASKNGVYGYTF TGTGCCAGCAAAAATGGGGTCTATGGCTACACCTTC
TRBJ2-1 NA NA TRBV4-2 CASSQGGTQQFF TGTGCCAGCAGCCAGGGCGGCACTCAGCAGTTCTTC
TRBJ1-1 NA NA TRBV4-2 CASSPLQTGNLFRTEAFF TGTGCCAGCAGCCCACTTCAGACCGGGAATCTATTTCGCACTGAAGCTTTCTTT